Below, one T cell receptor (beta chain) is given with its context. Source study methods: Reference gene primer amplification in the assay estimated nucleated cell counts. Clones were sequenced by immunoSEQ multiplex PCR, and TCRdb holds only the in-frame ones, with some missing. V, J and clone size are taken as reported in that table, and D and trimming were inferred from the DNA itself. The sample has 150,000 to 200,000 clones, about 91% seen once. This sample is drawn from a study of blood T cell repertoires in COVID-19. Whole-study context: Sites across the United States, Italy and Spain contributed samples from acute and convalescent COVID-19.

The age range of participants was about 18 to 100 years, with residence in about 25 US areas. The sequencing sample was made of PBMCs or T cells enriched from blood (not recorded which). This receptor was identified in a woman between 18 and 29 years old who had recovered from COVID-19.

The CDR3 nucleotides read TGTGCCTGGAGTCGAGGACAGGGGGGCAGTGAGCAGTACTTC. Amino acids: CAWSRGQGGSEQYF. The rearrangement uses TRBV30 and TRBJ2-7; TRBD1 matches 10 bases. In germline, CDR1 is GTSNPN, CDR2 SVGIG (reference sequence). V was pared by 2 bases and J by 7 bases, with 8 bases of the junction left unmatched. This CDR3 region has 14 residues.